These 6 T cell receptor beta chains were all obtained from the same sample, sequenced in a study of blood T cell repertoires in COVID-19. Some clones are missing from TCRdb's copy, which holds only in-frame ones; the method was immunoSEQ multiplex PCR. The sample lists 220,000 or so clones, 82% occurring once. The sample taken for sequencing was PBMCs or T cells enriched from blood (not recorded which). These receptors were taken from a woman aged 60-75 years who had recovered from COVID-19.

The V call is TRBV11-3, the J call TRBJ1-2; 7 bases map to TRBD1. V trimming: 4 bases; J trimming: 6 bases; junction bases outside the gene matches: 2. The CDR3 has 12 residues. Germline V gene sequence: CDR1 SGHNT, CDR2 YENEEA. CDR3 region: CASSSQGNGYTF. The CDR3, as DNA: TGTGCCAGCAGCTCACAGGGGAATGGCTACACCTTC.

This rearrangement joins TRBV19 to TRBJ1-4; TRBD1 aligns across 7 bases. With 6 bases clipped from V and 8 bases from J, the junction kept 12 bases outside the gene matches. The CDR3 extends over 15 amino acids. From germline, CDR1 is LNHDA and CDR2 SQIVND (reference sequence). CDR3 region: CASSAKDRLGEKLFF. CDR3 bases: TGTGCCAGTAGCGCTAAGGACAGGCTTGGCGAAAAACTGTTTTTT. Combining the CDR3 with reference TRBV19 and TRBJ1-4 gives the whole variable domain DGGITQSPKYLFRKEGQNVTLSCEQNLNHDAMYWYRQDPGQGLRLIYYSQIVNDFQKGDIAEGYSVSREKKESFPLTVTSAQKNPTAFYLCASSAKDRLGEKLFFGSGTQLSVL.

A single count supports this clone. This chain links TRBV4-1 with TRBJ2-7, with 7 positions matching TRBD1. In germline, CDR1 is MGHRA, CDR2 YSYEKL. This CDR3 comprises 16 residues. Trimming at V came to 4 bases and at J to 0 bases, leaving 9 bases not matched to a gene. CDR3 sequence reads: CASSRLWDSSSYEQYF. CDR3 DNA: TGCGCCAGCAGCCGACTTTGGGACAGCAGCTCCTACGAGCAGTACTTC.

This clone was recorded once. The chain couples TRBV10-3 to TRBJ1-3; D remains ambiguous. This CDR3 is 13 amino acids long. The ends were cut back, 6 bases at V and 0 bases at J, with 6 bases in the middle. CDR1 is ENHRY, CDR2 SYGVKD, per germline. The CDR3 sequence: CAIRLSSGNTIYF. CDR3 sequence (DNA): TGTGCCATCAGGCTCAGCTCTGGAAACACCATATATTTT.

This clone was counted only a few times. The rearrangement joins TRBV5-5 to TRBJ1-2; possible D gene TRBD1, 5 bases. Germline lookup yields CDR1 SGHKS and CDR2 YYEKEE (reference sequence). The CDR3 totals 17 residues. Between the trimmed V and J ends, which lost 0 bases and 8 bases, there was a span of 23 bases. CDR3 region: CASSLAEGRGTRQGYTF. CDR3 coding DNA: TGTGCCAGCAGCTTGGCGGAGGGTCGGGGGACCCGTCAAGGCTACACCTTC.

J is TRBJ1-2 and V is TRBV20-1; tentative D call: TRBD1 (5 bases). V dropped 3 bases and J dropped 6 bases, with 11 bases sitting between them. The CDR3 runs 12 residues. Germline CDR1 is DFQATT and CDR2 is SNEGSKA (reference sequence). CDR3 protein: CSASMGRDGYTF. DNA of the CDR3: TGCAGTGCTAGTATGGGCAGGGATGGCTACACCTTC.